This T cell receptor (beta chain) originates from a study of T-cell reconstitution after alpha-beta-depleted transplantation in children. Overall study results and limits: As was reported, about two months after transplant, alpha-beta T cells came from several hundred expanded graft clones. At one year after transplant, newly produced T cells mostly accounted for T-cell counts and diversity.

Unique molecular identifiers tagged the TCRbeta library. MiXCR was run by TCRdb on the PCR reads, yielding one entry per CDR3 protein. The sample has approximately 32,000 distinct CDR3 sequences; approximately 6.9% are singletons. Germline V gives CDR1 SGHAT, CDR2 FQNNGV. Trimming cost V 0 bases and J 5 bases; bases outside gene matches: 24. CDR3 length equals 21 residues. This clonotype was seen repeatedly, ten times or more. Its antigen is as yet unknown. The chain joins TRBV11-2 to TRBJ2-5; 7 bases are shared with TRBD2. This TCR was recovered from a child younger than two who had a stem cell transplant for acute myeloid leukemia, so the T cells may come from the graft donor. This material consisted of peripheral blood, taken 60 days after TCRalphabeta/CD19-depleted stem cell transplant. CDR3 coding DNA: TGTGCCAGCAGCTTAGATTTAACATATCCCCTGCTAGCGGATAATCGGGAGACCCAGTACTTC. Translating gives CASSLDLTYPLLADNRETQYF.